This TCR beta chain was sequenced in a study of neurological immune-mediated disorders. This CDR3 is built from 14 residues. Trimming shortened V by 6 bases and J by 6 bases, and 19 bases separated the two germline ends. Germline V gene data show CDR1 as SGDLS and CDR2 as YYNGEE. This clonotype came up many times. From the 5' RACE reads, TCRdb called clonotypes with MiXCR, one entry per CDR3 protein. This table holds fewer than 20,000 distinct CDR3 sequences, roughly 3.2% found once. Sequenced: CD8+ T cells from blood. This chain joins TRBV9 and TRBJ2-7, with D tentatively TRBD1 or TRBD2 (5 bases each). This TCR was sampled from a woman between 40 and 55 years old in good health. The chain's CDR3 is CASTVGATEGEQYF. CDR3 sequence (DNA): TGTGCCAGCACGGTAGGGGCGACAGAGGGCGAGCAGTACTTC.